These T cell receptor beta chains were read from a single sample in a study of blood T cell repertoires in COVID-19. Libraries were prepared by immunoSEQ multiplex PCR; TCRdb keeps only in-frame clonotypes and omits some of them. Here the sample spans some 170,000 clones, 82% being singletons. Sequencing was performed on peripheral blood. The receptors were sampled from a woman aged 65 to 85 with acute or convalescent COVID-19. Each CDR3 is given with its conserved first and last residue. The D gene is left open where the match is weak. Only some rows state a clone size, as once, few, many or a class for expanded clones.

>TRBJ2-6|TRBV19|.|.
TGTGCCAGTAGTATGGGCGGGGACTCTGGGGCCAACGTCCTGACTTTC
CASSMGGDSGANVLTF
>TRBJ2-5|TRBV6-5|TRBD1|.
TGTGCCAGCAGGAACAGGGGGAGCGGAGAGACCCAGTACTTC
CASRNRGSGETQYF
>TRBJ1-1|TRBV29-1|.|.
TGCAGCGCCGTTCGTCCGGGGACTGAAGCTTTCTTT
CSAVRPGTEAFF
>TRBJ2-5|TRBV3-1/TRBV3-2|TRBD2|once
TGTGCCAGCAGCCAAGGGCGGGGGGATTCTGAGACCCAGTACTTC
CASSQGRGDSETQYF
>TRBJ2-5|TRBV11-2|TRBD2|.
TGTGCCAGCAGCCCCAACCTACTAGCGGGGGGATTTGAGACCCAGTACTTC
CASSPNLLAGGFETQYF
>TRBJ2-5|TRBV24-1|.|once
TGTGCCACCAGCTTGGGGGCGGCGGGGGAAGAGACCCAGTACTTC
CATSLGAAGEETQYF
>TRBJ2-2|TRBV6-6|.|.
TGTGCCAGCAGTAAGACTGCGGGTCGGGACACCGGGGAGCTGTTTTTT
CASSKTAGRDTGELFF
>TRBJ2-2|TRBV19|TRBD2|.
TGTGCCAGTAACGCGGGAGGGGGTACCGGGGAGCTGTTTTTT
CASNAGGGTGELFF
>TRBJ2-3|TRBV24-1|TRBD2|.
TGTGCCACCAGTGACCGGGGGGGGAGCGGGCGTACTAGCACAGATACGCAGTATTTT
CATSDRGGSGRTSTDTQYF
>TRBJ1-5|TRBV10-3|.|.
TGTGCCATCAGTGACCCGAGGAGCAATCAGCCCCAGCATTTT
CAISDPRSNQPQHF
>TRBJ1-6|TRBV5-1|TRBD1|.
TGCGCCAGCAGCTCGGGACAGGGGGATTCACCCCTCCACTTT
CASSSGQGDSPLHF
>TRBJ2-5|TRBV18|TRBD2|.
TGTGCCAGCTCACCTCGGGATAGCGGGAGAAGCCAAGAGACCCAGTACTTC
CASSPRDSGRSQETQYF
>TRBJ1-2|TRBV7-2|.|.
TGTGCCAGCAGCCCGGACCGAGGGGGATATGGCTACACCTTC
CASSPDRGGYGYTF
>TRBJ1-2|TRBV7-2|TRBD1|.
TGTGCCAGCAGCTTTGGGGGACAGACAGGGGGCTATGGCTACACCTTC
CASSFGGQTGGYGYTF
>TRBJ1-2|TRBV28|.|.
TGTGCCAGCGTGAGACAGGCTCTCGACTATGGCTACACCTTC
CASVRQALDYGYTF
>TRBJ1-2|TRBV7-2|.|.
TGTGCCAGCAGCTCGACATACCGTGGCTACACCTTC
CASSSTYRGYTF
>TRBJ1-2|TRBV28|.|.
TGTGCCAGCAGTTTAATTCTCGCGGGGACTTTTAACTATGGCTACACCTTC
CASSLILAGTFNYGYTF
>TRBJ1-1|TRBV15|TRBD1|.
TGTGCCACCAGGCGCGACCGGGACAGGGCCTCCATGAAGGCTGAAGCTTTCTTT
CATRRDRDRASMKAEAFF
>TRBJ2-1|TRBV9|.|.
TGTGCCAGCAGCTTTTCCAGTCAGGAGGGGATATACAATGAGCAGTTCTTC
CASSFSSQEGIYNEQFF
>TRBJ2-7|TRBV2|.|many
TGTGCCAGCAGGGAGGACTATTTATCCTACGAGCAGTACTTC
CASREDYLSYEQYF
>TRBJ1-3|TRBV11-2|.|few
TGTGCCAGCAGCTTAGGTGGGCCCTCTGGAAACACCATATATTTT
CASSLGGPSGNTIYF
>TRBJ2-3|TRBV4-1|TRBD2|once
TGCGCCAGCAGCCAAGAGAGCGGGGACACAGATACGCAGTATTTT
CASSQESGDTDTQYF
>TRBJ2-3|TRBV6-1|.|.
TGTGCCAGCAGTGAACTGTACACAGATACGCAGTATTTT
CASSELYTDTQYF
>TRBJ1-1|TRBV20-1|.|once
TGCAGTGCTAGTCGATGGGGGGGGGCTGAAGCTTTCTTT
CSASRWGGAEAFF
>TRBJ1-2|TRBV29-1|TRBD1|few
TGCAGCGTTCCGGGACAGGGCCTCTATGGCTACACCTTC
CSVPGQGLYGYTF
>TRBJ2-7|TRBV27|TRBD2|.
TGTGCCAGCAGTAGAACCGGGACTAGCGGGGGCACGTCCTACGAGCAGTACTTC
CASSRTGTSGGTSYEQYF
>TRBJ2-7|TRBV12-3/TRBV12-4|.|few
TGTGCCAGCAGCTTCTCCTACGAGCAGTACTTC
CASSFSYEQYF
>TRBJ1-2|TRBV9|TRBD1|.
TGTGCCAGCAGCGCAGGGGGTACGGGCTATGGCTACACCTTC
CASSAGGTGYGYTF
>TRBJ1-5|TRBV27|.|.
TGTGCCAGCAGTTTAGAGGCAGATCAGCCCCAGCATTTT
CASSLEADQPQHF
>TRBJ1-5|TRBV6-6|TRBD1|.
TGTGCCAGCAGTCGACGACAGGGTGACCAGCCCCAGCATTTT
CASSRRQGDQPQHF